The next 26 T cell receptor beta chains were all read from a single sample in a study of cytomegalovirus exposure and HLA in healthy donors (dated by TCRdb to the late 2010s). Receptor amplification or capture employed the immunoSEQ multiplex PCR assay. For the multiplex PCR, a mixture combining 60 forward primers for TCR Vbeta segments and 13 reverse primers for TCR Jbeta segments was used. What TCRdb holds here is the immuneACCESS table cut down to in-frame rearrangements. Part of the clones is not present; checked against another copy, under half of the missing clones reflect an unresolved V gene, and the others are unexplained. The sample data list approximately 160,000 clones, and about 64% of these were observed just once. The ten largest account for approximately 1.5% of the sample. Sequenced material: PBMCs. The receptors come from a man aged 50 or older in good health and CMV-seronegative.

This clone was recorded a few times. The chain combines TRBV27 with TRBJ1-4, with no clear D. CDR3 length: 14 amino acids. The germline CDR1 and CDR2 sequences are MNHEY and SMNVEV (reference sequence). Deletions cut 7 bases from V and 5 bases from J, with 14 bases between. The CDR3 here is CASTIYEGNEKLFF. The CDR3 bases are TGTGCCAGCACCATTTATGAGGGAAATGAAAAACTGTTTTTT.

The count of this clone is one. V gene TRBV13 combines with J gene TRBJ2-4; the D gene is possibly TRBD1 (5 bases). CDR1 is PRHDT and CDR2 is FYEKMQ in the germline V gene (reference sequence). Trimming removed 8 bases at V and 3 bases at J, with 20 bases between. The CDR3 totals 16 residues. The CDR3 loop reads CASFPLRIRGKNIQYF. In nucleotides, the CDR3 is TGTGCCAGCTTCCCTTTGAGGATAAGGGGCAAAAACATTCAGTACTTC.

This clone was seen a few times. J is TRBJ1-1 and V is TRBV7-2; TRBD1 aligns across 11 bases. This CDR3 has 16 amino acids. The germline CDR1 and CDR2 sequences are SGHTA and FQGNSA. The V segment lost 3 bases and the J segment 1 base; nucleotides outside the gene matches: 4. CDR3 nucleotide sequence: TGTGCCAGCAGCTTCACCGGGACAGGGGGGAACACTGAAGCTTTCTTT. Translating gives CASSFTGTGGNTEAFF.

This rearrangement joins TRBV14 to TRBJ1-5; D is perhaps TRBD1 (6 bases). The CDR3 has 13 residues. The germline CDR1 and CDR2 sequences are SGHDN and FVKESK. Trimming left V 4 bases short and J 4 bases short, with 8 bases between. The CDR3 nucleotides read TGTGCCAGCAGCCCGGACAGAAATCAGCCCCAGCATTTT. This translates into CASSPDRNQPQHF. The entire variable domain, with the rest obtained from reference TRBV14 and TRBJ1-5, is as follows: EAGVTQFPSHSVIEKGQTVTLRCDPISGHDNLYWYRRVMGKEIKFLLHFVKESKQDESGMPNNRFLAERTGGTYSTLKVQPAELEDSGVYFCASSPDRNQPQHFGDGTRLSIL.

This clone was detected a few times. The rearrangement links TRBV5-1 to TRBJ2-5; TRBD2 matches 14 bases. J was trimmed by 9 bases and V by 4 bases; bases with no gene match: 5. The CDR3 extends over 14 amino acids. Germline-derived CDR1 and CDR2 are SGHRS and YFSETQ. The CDR3 spells CASSIGTSGGSQYF. CDR3 in DNA: TGCGCCAGCAGCATCGGGACTAGCGGGGGATCCCAGTACTTC.

The chain carries TRBV6-4 and TRBJ2-3, with 8 bases fitting TRBD1. Germline assignment: CDR1 MRHNA and CDR2 SNTAGT. This CDR3 is 14 amino acids long. After removal of 5 bases from V and 1 base from J, the junction contained 2 bases not matched to a gene. In DNA, the CDR3 is TGTGCCAGCAGTACGACAGGGGGCACAGATACGCAGTATTTT. Translated, it gives CASSTTGGTDTQYF.

The chain combines TRBV6-5 with TRBJ1-2, with D perhaps TRBD1 (5 bases). The germline V gene encodes CDR1 MNHEY and CDR2 SVGAGI. Trimming stripped 3 bases from V and 4 bases from J, with 9 bases between. This CDR3 spans 13 amino acids. In DNA form, the CDR3 reads TGTGCCAGCAGTTATGGCAGGGTCTATGGCTACACCTTC. Translated, it gives CASSYGRVYGYTF.

The genes are TRBV7-9 and TRBJ1-3, with D perhaps TRBD1 (5 bases). The V end was cut by 5 bases, the J end by 4 bases, with 18 bases between. Per the germline V gene, CDR1 is SEHNR and CDR2 is FQNEAQ (reference sequence). CDR3 length: 16 residues. This chain's CDR3 is CASSPRAGSSGNTIYF. The CDR3, as DNA: TGTGCCAGCAGCCCTAGGGCAGGGTCGTCCGGAAACACCATATATTTT.

The chain recombines TRBV10-1 with TRBJ2-1; 9 bases align to TRBD1. The CDR3 covers 18 residues. With 0 bases clipped from V and 6 bases from J, the junction kept 12 bases outside the gene matches. Germline-derived CDR1 and CDR2 are WNHNN and SYGVQD (reference sequence). The CDR3 sequence is CASSESRARDREGNEQFF. The CDR3 coding sequence is TGCGCCAGCAGTGAGTCGAGGGCGCGGGACAGGGAAGGCAATGAGCAGTTCTTC.

The CDR3 spells CASSLTGPAETQYF. CDR3 sequence (DNA): TGTGCCAGCAGCTTAACAGGGCCCGCAGAGACCCAGTACTTC. This rearrangement joins TRBV11-2 to TRBJ2-5; possible D gene TRBD1, 6 bases. CDR3 length: 14 residues. The V gene's germline CDR1 is SGHAT and CDR2 FQNNGV. V was cut by 2 bases and J by 4 bases, with 11 bases left in between.

This chain connects TRBV5-1 to TRBJ1-1; D not resolved. This CDR3 is built from 13 residues. In germline, CDR1 is SGHRS, CDR2 YFSETQ. Trimming removed 2 bases from V and 4 bases from J, with 9 bases in between. CDR3 nucleotide sequence: TGCGCCAGCAGCTTCCGGGAAGGCACTGAAGCTTTCTTT. The encoded protein is CASSFREGTEAFF. The full variable domain, rest sourced from reference TRBV5-1 and TRBJ1-1, is KAGVTQTPRYLIKTRGQQVTLSCSPISGHRSVSWYQQTPGQGLQFLFEYFSETQRNKGNFPGRFSGRQFSNSRSEMNVSTLELGDSALYLCASSFREGTEAFFGQGTRLTVV.

The V and J genes are TRBV28 and TRBJ2-7; the match to TRBD1 covers 8 bases. This CDR3 is built from 14 residues. Per the germline V gene, CDR1 is MDHEN and CDR2 is SYDVKM. V was clipped by 2 bases and J by 6 bases; unmatched bases: 6. CDR3 nucleotide sequence: TGTGCCAGCAGTTTAGCCCAACAGGGGGGCGAGCAGTACTTC. Protein product: CASSLAQQGGEQYF.

The table lists this clone with a few counts. DNA for the CDR3: TGTGCCAGCAGCCCTAGACTAGCCTCCTACGAGCAGTACTTC. Amino acid sequence: CASSPRLASYEQYF. The V gene is TRBV2, the J gene TRBJ2-7; 7 bases align to TRBD2. With 6 bases clipped from V and 0 bases from J, the junction kept 5 bases outside the gene matches. Germline CDR1 reads SNHLY; CDR2 reads FYNNEI. The CDR3 extends over 14 amino acids.

The chain carries TRBV6-5 and TRBJ1-1; D is unclear. Germline values: CDR1 MNHEY, CDR2 SVGAGI. V lost 6 bases to trimming and J lost 10 bases, with 18 bases between them. The CDR3 length is 13 residues. The CDR3: CASSLRSPGGAFF. The DNA of the CDR3 is TGTGCCAGCAGCCTTCGGTCGCCGGGAGGAGCTTTCTTT.

The V call is TRBV4-2, the J call TRBJ2-2; 12 nucleotides match TRBD2. The CDR3 totals 21 residues. Germline V gives CDR1 LGHNA, CDR2 YNFKEQ. J gave up 3 bases and V 4 bases, and 18 bases lay outside the gene matches. The CDR3 bases are TGTGCCAGCAGCCTTTTATTCCCGACTAGCGGGGGCCCTACCTACACCGGGGAGCTGTTTTTT. Residues: CASSLLFPTSGGPTYTGELFF.

This chain links TRBV28 with TRBJ2-1, with TRBD2 identical over 11 bases. Germline loops: CDR1 MDHEN, CDR2 SYDVKM. This CDR3 region has 14 residues. V gave up 7 bases and J gave up 6 bases; unmatched junction bases: 5. The CDR3 DNA follows: TGTGCCAGCAAGGGACTAGCGGCCCGCAATGAGCAGTTCTTC. Protein: CASKGLAARNEQFF.

This sequence joins TRBV7-9 and TRBJ1-6; possibly TRBD1 for D (5 bases). CDR1 and CDR2 from the germline V gene are SEHNR and FQNEAQ (reference sequence). The V end lost 5 bases, the J end lost 9 bases, and 14 bases lay between the germline ends. CDR3 length equals 14 residues. The CDR3 region has the DNA TGTGCCAGCAGCCCGGGGGGGGACGGTTCACCCCTCCACTTT. Translation gives CASSPGGDGSPLHF.

The chain uses TRBV19 and TRBJ2-1, with D unresolved. Germline V CDR1 and CDR2: LNHDA, SQIVND (reference sequence). V lost 3 bases, J lost 0 bases, and 12 bases lay in between. This CDR3 has 16 residues. The CDR3 region is CASSMQIPSSYNEQFF. The DNA of the CDR3 is TGTGCCAGTAGTATGCAGATACCAAGCTCCTACAATGAGCAGTTCTTC.

V is TRBV6-6 and J is TRBJ2-5, with 7 nucleotides matching TRBD1. V shed 6 bases and J 2 bases; nucleotides not matched to a gene: 6. The CDR3 consists of 14 residues. The germline V gene encodes CDR1 MNHNY and CDR2 SVGAGI (reference sequence). The CDR3 region is CASRSQGRQETQYF. DNA for the CDR3: TGTGCCAGCAGGTCACAGGGGAGACAAGAGACCCAGTACTTC.

The chain joins TRBV11-2 to TRBJ1-4; 11 bases match TRBD1. The V gene end was trimmed by 0 bases and the J gene end by 6 bases; junction bases not matched to a gene: 3. There are 16 residues in the CDR3. Germline CDR1 is SGHAT and CDR2 is FQNNGV. CDR3 region: CASSLDRTGGDEKLFF. The CDR3 nucleotides read TGTGCCAGCAGCTTAGATCGGACAGGGGGCGATGAAAAACTGTTTTTT. The full variable domain, completed using reference TRBV11-2 and TRBJ1-4, is EAGVAQSPRYKIIEKRQSVAFWCNPISGHATLYWYQQILGQGPKLLIQFQNNGVVDDSQLPKDRFSAERLKGVDSTLKIQPAKLEDSAVYLCASSLDRTGGDEKLFFGSGTQLSVL.

The chain employs TRBV10-3 and TRBJ2-3; tentatively, D is TRBD1 (6 bases). The CDR3 extends over 16 amino acids. With 5 bases removed from V and 0 bases from J, the gap between germline ends came to 15 bases. Germline CDR1 reads ENHRY; CDR2 reads SYGVKD. This CDR3 reads CAISTGSHPSTDTQYF. DNA of the CDR3: TGTGCCATCAGTACAGGGTCCCATCCGAGCACAGATACGCAGTATTTT.

The V gene is TRBV18, the J gene TRBJ1-2; TRBD1 matches at 8 bases. Germline V gene lookup returns CDR1 KGHSH and CDR2 LQKENI. V lost 6 bases, J lost 12 bases, and 12 bases stayed unmatched. The length of the CDR3 is 13 residues. CDR3 nucleotides: TGTGCCAGCTCTCCTGGACAGGGCCCGGAGGACACCTTC. It is translated as CASSPGQGPEDTF.

The rearrangement uses TRBV6-1 and TRBJ2-7, with 7 bases that match TRBD1. The CDR3 sequence is 15 residues long. With 1 base clipped from V and 5 bases from J, the junction kept 8 bases outside the gene matches. Germline CDR1 and CDR2: MNHNS and SASEGT. The CDR3 is CASSEEGGAVHEQYF. The CDR3 DNA sequence: TGTGCCAGCAGTGAAGAAGGGGGCGCGGTCCACGAGCAGTACTTC.

This clone was observed a handful of times. The chain couples TRBV6-1 to TRBJ2-1, with 7 bases aligning to TRBD2. This CDR3 comprises 15 residues. V trimming: 5 bases; J trimming: 2 bases; junction bases outside the gene matches: 6. Per germline, CDR1 MNHNS and CDR2 SASEGT. CDR3 in amino acids: CASSQSGVAYNEQFF. The CDR3 DNA follows: TGTGCCAGCAGTCAGAGCGGGGTCGCCTACAATGAGCAGTTCTTC.

The chain links TRBV18 to TRBJ2-1; D gene unclear. The germline V gene has CDR1 KGHSH and CDR2 LQKENI. This CDR3 is 11 amino acids long. The V end lost 6 bases, the J end lost 8 bases, and 8 bases lay between the germline ends. The CDR3 region is CASSPIDEQFF. CDR3 in DNA: TGTGCCAGCTCTCCTATTGATGAGCAGTTCTTC.

This clone was detected only a few times. The V and J genes are TRBV6-1 and TRBJ2-7, with D unclear. CDR1 and CDR2 from the germline V gene are MNHNS and SASEGT. The V end was cut by 5 bases, the J end by 2 bases, with 10 bases between. The CDR3 consists of 13 residues. CDR3 sequence (DNA): TGTGCCAGCAGTTTTAGTCGAACCTACGAGCAGTACTTC. Translated, it gives CASSFSRTYEQYF.